The next 22 T cell receptor beta chains were all read from a single sample in a study of shared clonotypes between healthy human individuals. Repertoires were generated with immunoSEQ multiplex PCR, while TCRdb's copy carries only in-frame clones and drops some. Altogether 2,500,000 or so clones are present, about nine tenths being singletons, with the ten largest covering around 0.35%. The sequencing sample was made of naive CD4+ T cells from PBMCs. Sample subset: CD45RA+ positively selected. The receptors derive from a man in his late teens or twenties in good health. Some clones in this sample may be carry-over from other donors' samples.

The chain has TRBV6-1 and TRBJ2-2; a possible D gene is TRBD2 (5 bases). This CDR3 has 15 residues. Trimming removed 6 bases from V and 1 base from J, with 12 bases in between. The V gene's germline CDR1 is MNHNS and CDR2 SASEGT. This CDR3 is CASSLSGMNTGELFF. The CDR3 DNA sequence: TGTGCCAGCAGCTTATCCGGGATGAACACCGGGGAGCTGTTTTTT.

This sequence joins TRBV9 and TRBJ1-1; no clear D. Looked up from germline, CDR1 is SGDLS and CDR2 is YYNGEE. There are 12 residues in the CDR3. V shed 0 bases and J shed 8 bases, with 8 bases lying between them. CDR3 sequence reads: CASSVDKGEAFF. The CDR3 region has the DNA TGTGCCAGCAGCGTAGATAAGGGAGAAGCTTTCTTT.

The chain uses TRBV5-4 and TRBJ2-5, with D perhaps matching TRBD2 (6 bases). The CDR3 contains 15 residues. CDR1 SGHNT and CDR2 YYREEE come from the germline V gene (reference sequence). With 4 bases removed from V and 4 bases from J, the gap between germline ends came to 17 bases. The CDR3 DNA reads TGTGCCAGCAGCCTCTCGGGGGTGGGAGTAGAGACCCAGTACTTC. Amino acid sequence: CASSLSGVGVETQYF.

The chain joins TRBV6-5 to TRBJ2-7, with TRBD1 as a possible D gene (6 bases). Between the trimmed V and J ends, which lost 2 bases and 3 bases, there was a span of 8 bases. The CDR3 consists of 13 residues. CDR1 is MNHEY, CDR2 SVGAGI, per germline. DNA of the CDR3: TGTGCCAGCAGTTACGGCAGGGGCTACGAGCAGTACTTC. It encodes CASSYGRGYEQYF.

The chain couples TRBV6-1 to TRBJ1-2, with D possibly matching TRBD1 (6 bases). The length of the CDR3 is 12 residues. The germline V and J ends were trimmed by 8 bases and 8 bases, with 15 bases remaining between them. The germline V gene has CDR1 MNHNS and CDR2 SASEGT. The chain's CDR3 is CASSPSTGGYTF. DNA of the CDR3: TGTGCCAGCTCCCCGTCGACAGGAGGCTACACCTTC.

The J gene is TRBJ1-3, the V gene TRBV30; TRBD1 agrees at 7 bases. This CDR3 region has 18 residues. Germline V gives CDR1 GTSNPN, CDR2 SVGIG (reference sequence). After removal of 2 bases from V and 0 bases from J, the junction contained 13 bases not matched to a gene. This CDR3 reads CAWSPLQTGVPSGNTIYF. In nucleotides, the CDR3 is TGTGCCTGGAGTCCACTGCAAACAGGGGTACCCTCTGGAAACACCATATATTTT.

The chain uses TRBV10-1 and TRBJ2-1, with TRBD1 matching 9 bases. The CDR3 has 16 residues. CDR1 and CDR2 (germline): WNHNN, SYGVQD (reference sequence). The trim removed 6 bases at V and 7 bases at J, leaving 13 bases unmatched. Here the CDR3 reads CASSPLPGTGMNEQFF. In nucleotides, the CDR3 is TGCGCCAGCAGCCCTCTACCCGGGACAGGGATGAATGAGCAGTTCTTC.

The genes are TRBV4-1 and TRBJ2-1; TRBD2 aligns across 10 bases. Germline loops: CDR1 MGHRA, CDR2 YSYEKL. After removal of 5 bases from V and 2 bases from J, the junction contained 9 bases not matched to a gene. The CDR3 has 17 residues. CDR3 residues: CASSSALAGVPYNEQFF. The CDR3 DNA reads as TGCGCCAGCAGCTCAGCCCTAGCGGGAGTCCCCTACAATGAGCAGTTCTTC.

The chain joins TRBV7-9 to TRBJ2-7, with D tentatively TRBD2 (6 bases). Trimming removed 6 bases at V and 6 bases at J, with 15 bases between. CDR3 length: 13 residues. Germline lookup yields CDR1 SEHNR and CDR2 FQNEAQ (reference sequence). The CDR3 is CASRPTGSTEQYF. CDR3 in DNA: TGTGCCAGCAGACCCACCGGGAGTACCGAGCAGTACTTC. The full variable domain, completed using reference TRBV7-9 and TRBJ2-7, is DTGVSQNPRHKITKRGQNVTFRCDPISEHNRLYWYRQTLGQGPEFLTYFQNEAQLEKSRLLSDRFSAERPKGSFSTLEIQRTEQGDSAMYLCASRPTGSTEQYFGPGTRLTVT.

The chain is built from TRBV6-1 and TRBJ2-3; D unresolved. The V end lost 2 bases, the J end lost 9 bases, and 6 bases lay between the germline ends. The CDR3 is 11 amino acids. In germline, CDR1 is MNHNS, CDR2 SASEGT. The CDR3 bases are TGTGCCAGCAGTGAATCCCGCACGCAGTATTTT. Protein product: CASSESRTQYF.

CDR3 in DNA: TGTGCCAGCAGCGGGGCGGGACTAGCGGGAGGGCCGTGGAATGAGCAGTTCTTC. Protein sequence: CASSGAGLAGGPWNEQFF. The V gene is TRBV7-3, the J gene TRBJ2-1, with 16 nucleotides matching TRBD2. The CDR3 consists of 18 residues. V was clipped by 5 bases and J by 7 bases; unmatched bases: 11. Germline CDR1 is SGHTA and CDR2 is FQGTGA.

The chain joins TRBV7-9 to TRBJ2-3; TRBD1 aligns across 9 bases. Losses at the gene ends were 3 bases for V and 5 bases for J; bases not matched to a gene: 9. The germline V gene has CDR1 SEHNR and CDR2 FQNEAQ (reference sequence). The CDR3 has 16 amino acids. The CDR3 DNA is TGTGCCAGCAGCTTTTTAATTGGACAGGGGATAGATACGCAGTATTTT. This encodes CASSFLIGQGIDTQYF.

About this clone itself: This sample also contains other DNA sequences that code for the same CDR3. J is TRBJ2-5 and V is TRBV5-1; D call uncertain. Germline values: CDR1 SGHRS, CDR2 YFSETQ. This CDR3 comprises 13 residues. The germline V and J ends were trimmed by 5 bases and 2 bases, with 10 bases remaining between them. Written as DNA, the CDR3 is TGCGCCAGCAGTTCAGGACCTCAAGAGACCCAGTACTTC. This gives the protein CASSSGPQETQYF.

This clone is a singleton in its sample. V gene TRBV6-6 combines with J gene TRBJ1-1; TRBD1 is a possible D gene (5 bases). The V and J ends lost 6 bases and 3 bases respectively, with 14 bases between them. The V gene's germline CDR1 is MNHNY and CDR2 SVGAGI (reference sequence). The CDR3 contains 14 residues. The CDR3: CASSRAGTDTEAFF. The CDR3 nucleotides read TGTGCCAGCAGCAGAGCAGGGACGGACACTGAAGCTTTCTTT.

The V call is TRBV30, the J call TRBJ2-1; 13 positions match TRBD2. Germline assignment: CDR1 GTSNPN and CDR2 SVGIG (reference sequence). The V and J ends lost 2 bases and 9 bases, in that order; junction bases with no gene match: 7. The CDR3 loop spans 15 amino acids. In DNA, the CDR3 is TGTGCCTGGAGTCTACTAGCGGGAGGGATAGGTGAGCAGTTCTTC. Translation: CAWSLLAGGIGEQFF.

The chain uses TRBV30 and TRBJ2-7; the D gene is possibly TRBD2 (6 bases). V dropped 0 bases and J dropped 3 bases, with 15 bases sitting between them. The germline V gene has CDR1 GTSNPN and CDR2 SVGIG (reference sequence). The CDR3 spans 15 residues. The CDR3 loop is CAWSVRGLTLYEQYF. CDR3 DNA sequence: TGTGCCTGGAGTGTACGGGGACTGACGCTCTACGAGCAGTACTTC.

The chain is built from TRBV7-9 and TRBJ1-1; 9 positions match TRBD1. The CDR3 length is 15 residues. Germline trimming cut 6 bases from V and 1 base from J; bases unmatched to any gene: 6. From germline, CDR1 is SEHNR and CDR2 FQNEAQ (reference sequence). The CDR3 DNA reads TGTGCCAGCAGGGCCGGACAGGGGAAGAACACTGAAGCTTTCTTT. Encoded protein: CASRAGQGKNTEAFF.

On this clone: Different DNA sequences within this sample yield the same CDR3. This rearrangement joins TRBV30 to TRBJ1-1, with D perhaps TRBD1 (6 bases). The length of the CDR3 is 11 residues. CDR1 and CDR2 (germline): GTSNPN, SVGIG (reference sequence). The CDR3 DNA follows: TGTGCGTGGGGGCAGAACACTGAAGCTTTCTTT. Protein: CAWGQNTEAFF.

This clone was picked up a small number of times. This rearrangement joins TRBV6-1 to TRBJ1-1; weak D call: TRBD1 (5 bases). CDR1 and CDR2 from the germline V gene are MNHNS and SASEGT. CDR3 length equals 14 residues. With 0 bases removed from V and 10 bases from J, the gap between germline ends came to 15 bases. The CDR3 sequence: CASSEAVGPQGAFF. The CDR3 nucleotides read TGTGCCAGCAGTGAAGCCGTAGGCCCCCAGGGAGCTTTCTTT.

This clone appeared a few times. V is TRBV15 and J is TRBJ1-1, with D uncertain. The V gene's germline CDR1 is LNHNV and CDR2 YYDKDF (reference sequence). The ends were cut back, 0 bases at V and 2 bases at J, with 4 bases in the middle. The CDR3 is 13 amino acids. The CDR3 DNA follows: TGTGCCACCAGCAGAGAGTACAACACTGAAGCTTTCTTT. Protein sequence: CATSREYNTEAFF.

The rearrangement uses TRBV6-1 and TRBJ1-1; D might be TRBD1 (6 bases). Germline V CDR1 and CDR2: MNHNS, SASEGT. Trimming removed 7 bases at V and 1 base at J, with 13 bases between. This CDR3 comprises 14 residues. CDR3 protein: CASTLSRGNTEAFF. CDR3 nucleotide sequence: TGTGCCAGCACCCTTTCCAGGGGGAACACTGAAGCTTTCTTT.

V and J are TRBV5-1 and TRBJ2-7; D is tentatively TRBD1 or TRBD2 (5 bases each). CDR3 size: 16 residues. The germline V gene has CDR1 SGHRS and CDR2 YFSETQ. V dropped 0 bases and J dropped 0 bases, with 13 bases sitting between them. The CDR3 DNA is TGCGCCAGCAGCTTGGGTAGGGACGGACGCTCCTACGAGCAGTACTTC. Its translation is CASSLGRDGRSYEQYF.